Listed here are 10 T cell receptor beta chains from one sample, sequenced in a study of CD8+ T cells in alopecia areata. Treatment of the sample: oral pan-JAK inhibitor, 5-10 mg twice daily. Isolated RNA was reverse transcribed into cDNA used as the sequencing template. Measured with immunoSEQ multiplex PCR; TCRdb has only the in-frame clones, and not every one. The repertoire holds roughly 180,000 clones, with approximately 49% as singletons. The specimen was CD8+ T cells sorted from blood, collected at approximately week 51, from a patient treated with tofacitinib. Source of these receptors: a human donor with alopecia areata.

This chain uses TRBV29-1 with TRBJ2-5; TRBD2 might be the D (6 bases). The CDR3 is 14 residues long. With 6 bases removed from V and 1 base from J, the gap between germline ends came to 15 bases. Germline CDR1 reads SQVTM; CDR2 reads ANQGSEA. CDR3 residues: CSVEGGDLQETQYF. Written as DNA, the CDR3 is TGCAGCGTGGAGGGCGGGGACCTCCAAGAGACCCAGTACTTC.

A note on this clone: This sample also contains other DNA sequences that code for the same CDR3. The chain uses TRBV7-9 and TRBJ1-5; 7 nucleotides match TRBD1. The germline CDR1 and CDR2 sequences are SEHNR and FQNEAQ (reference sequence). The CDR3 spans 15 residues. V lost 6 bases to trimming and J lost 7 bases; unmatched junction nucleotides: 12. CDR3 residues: CASSLEGAPGQPQHF. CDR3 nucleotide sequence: TGTGCCAGCAGTTTGGAGGGGGCGCCGGGGCAGCCCCAGCATTTT.

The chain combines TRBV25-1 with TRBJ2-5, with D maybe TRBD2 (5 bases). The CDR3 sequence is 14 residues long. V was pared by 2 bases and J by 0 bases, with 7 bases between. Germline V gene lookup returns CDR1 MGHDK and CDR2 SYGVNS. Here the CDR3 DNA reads TGTGCCAGCAGTGAAGAGGGCCACCAAGAGACCCAGTACTTC. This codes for CASSEEGHQETQYF.

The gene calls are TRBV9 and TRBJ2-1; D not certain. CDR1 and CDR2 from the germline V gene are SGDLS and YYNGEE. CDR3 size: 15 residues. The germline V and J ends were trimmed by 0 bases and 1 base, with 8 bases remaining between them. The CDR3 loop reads CASSVAVQSYNEQFF. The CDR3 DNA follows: TGTGCCAGCAGCGTAGCGGTTCAATCCTACAATGAGCAGTTCTTC.

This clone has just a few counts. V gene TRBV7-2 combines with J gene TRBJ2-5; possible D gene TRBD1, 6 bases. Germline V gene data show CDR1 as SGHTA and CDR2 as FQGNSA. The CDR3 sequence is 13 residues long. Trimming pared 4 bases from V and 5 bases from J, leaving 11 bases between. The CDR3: CASSSRQAETQYF. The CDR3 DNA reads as TGTGCCAGCAGCTCCAGACAGGCTGAGACCCAGTACTTC.

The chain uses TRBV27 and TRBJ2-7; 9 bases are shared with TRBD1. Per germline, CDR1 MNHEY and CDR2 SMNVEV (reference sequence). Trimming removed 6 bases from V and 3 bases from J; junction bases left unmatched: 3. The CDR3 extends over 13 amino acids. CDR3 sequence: CASSRGQGYEQYF. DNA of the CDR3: TGTGCCAGCAGCAGGGGACAGGGCTACGAGCAGTACTTC.

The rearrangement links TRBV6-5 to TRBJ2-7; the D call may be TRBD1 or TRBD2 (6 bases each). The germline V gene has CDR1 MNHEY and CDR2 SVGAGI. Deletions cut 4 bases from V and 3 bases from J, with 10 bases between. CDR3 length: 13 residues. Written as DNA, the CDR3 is TGTGCCAGCAGTTGGGGGGCCCGCTACGAGCAGTACTTC. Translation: CASSWGARYEQYF.

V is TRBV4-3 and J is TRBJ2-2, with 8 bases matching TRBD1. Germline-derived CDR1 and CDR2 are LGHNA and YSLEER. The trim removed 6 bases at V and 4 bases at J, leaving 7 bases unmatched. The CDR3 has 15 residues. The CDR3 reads CASSLKTGVTGELFF. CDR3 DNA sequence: TGCGCCAGCAGTTTAAAGACAGGGGTCACCGGGGAGCTGTTTTTT.

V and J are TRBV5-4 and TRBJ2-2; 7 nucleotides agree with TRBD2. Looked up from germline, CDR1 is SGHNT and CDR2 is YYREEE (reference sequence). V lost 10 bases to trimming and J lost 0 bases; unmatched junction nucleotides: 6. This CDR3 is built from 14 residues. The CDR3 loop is CASLAGPNTGELFF. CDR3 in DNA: TGTGCCTCCTTAGCGGGCCCGAACACCGGGGAGCTGTTTTTT.

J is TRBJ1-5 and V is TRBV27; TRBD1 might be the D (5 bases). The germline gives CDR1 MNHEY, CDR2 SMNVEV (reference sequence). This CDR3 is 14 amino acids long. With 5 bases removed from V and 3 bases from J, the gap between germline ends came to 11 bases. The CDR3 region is CASSHTGSNQPQHF. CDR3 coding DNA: TGTGCCAGCAGTCATACAGGTTCCAATCAGCCCCAGCATTTT.